This T cell receptor beta chain was retrieved from a study of blood T cell repertoires in COVID-19. CDR1 and CDR2 (germline): SGHNT, YYREEE (reference sequence). The CDR3 totals 14 residues. With V trimmed by 5 bases and J by 3 bases, 5 bases remained unmatched. Repertoires were generated with immunoSEQ multiplex PCR, while TCRdb's copy carries only in-frame clones and drops some. The data contain hundreds of thousands of clones, 70% to 90% of them seen just once; the ten biggest clones take up under 2.5%. The rearrangement joins TRBV5-4 to TRBJ2-3; 8 nucleotides match TRBD2. Input material: PBMCs or T cells enriched from blood (not recorded which). This TCR was sampled from a woman aged 55-69 years in a cohort exposed to, infected with or recovered from COVID-19 (not recorded which). Written as DNA, the CDR3 is TGTGCCAGCAGGGGGGGCGGGAGGACAGATACGCAGTATTTT. Its protein is CASRGGGRTDTQYF. The full variable domain, completed using reference TRBV5-4 and TRBJ2-3, is ETGVTQSPTHLIKTRGQQVTLRCSSQSGHNTVSWYQQALGQGPQFIFQYYREEENGRGNFPPRFSGLQFPNYSSELNVNALELDDSALYLCASRGGGRTDTQYFGPGTRLTVL.